The 11 T cell receptor beta chains in this list originate from one sample, sequenced in a study of shared clonotypes between healthy human individuals. Profiling relied on immunoSEQ multiplex PCR, and the TCRdb table lists in-frame clones only, not all of them. The sample lists approximately 2.1 million clones, approximately 93% occurring once. Sequencing was carried out using naive CD4+ T cells from PBMCs. Subset here: CD45RA+ positively selected. These receptor sequences come from a man younger than 35 in good health. Some clones in this sample may be carry-over from other donors' samples.

V is TRBV2 and J is TRBJ1-2, with TRBD1 as a possible D gene (6 bases). V dropped 5 bases and J dropped 0 bases, with 13 bases sitting between them. Germline V gives CDR1 SNHLY, CDR2 FYNNEI. The CDR3 totals 15 residues. DNA for the CDR3: TGTGCCAGCAGTCCGACGGGACAAGCTAACTATGGCTACACCTTC. Translated, it gives CASSPTGQANYGYTF.

V is TRBV5-1 and J is TRBJ1-4; 9 nucleotides align to TRBD1. The CDR3 contains 14 residues. With V trimmed by 4 bases and J by 7 bases, 5 bases remained unmatched. Per germline, CDR1 SGHRS and CDR2 YFSETQ. The CDR3 is CASSTGTGLEKLFF. CDR3 nucleotide sequence: TGCGCCAGCAGCACCGGGACAGGGCTTGAAAAACTGTTTTTT. The full variable domain, its missing parts supplied by reference TRBV5-1 and TRBJ1-4, is KAGVTQTPRYLIKTRGQQVTLSCSPISGHRSVSWYQQTPGQGLQFLFEYFSETQRNKGNFPGRFSGRQFSNSRSEMNVSTLELGDSALYLCASSTGTGLEKLFFGSGTQLSVL.

Concerning this clone: The sample holds other DNA sequences that translate to the same CDR3. The chain is built from TRBV2 and TRBJ2-5; D not certain. Germline-derived CDR1 and CDR2 are SNHLY and FYNNEI. Trimming took off 2 bases at V and 3 bases at J, with 4 bases between the two ends. The CDR3 sequence is 12 residues long. The CDR3 DNA sequence: TGTGCCAGCAGTGAAACAAAAGAGACCCAGTACTTC. It is translated as CASSETKETQYF.

CDR3 sequence reads: CASSYSGTSGRVTDTQYF. For the CDR3, the DNA is TGTGCCAGCAGTTACTCGGGCACTAGCGGGAGGGTCACAGATACGCAGTATTTT. The chain is built from TRBV6-8 and TRBJ2-3; 13 bases match TRBD2. The CDR3 is 18 amino acids. Germline CDR1 and CDR2: MNHGY and SAAAGT. V was pared by 0 bases and J by 2 bases, with 5 bases of the junction left unmatched.

This clone was observed once. The genes are TRBV11-3 and TRBJ2-6; 9 nucleotides align to TRBD1. V gave up 5 bases and J gave up 1 base; unmatched junction bases: 6. Germline CDR1 SGHNT, CDR2 YENEEA. The CDR3 totals 17 residues. The CDR3 loop reads CASSRGGQGSGANVLTF. DNA of the CDR3: TGTGCCAGCAGCAGAGGGGGACAGGGATCTGGGGCCAACGTCCTGACTTTC.

CDR3 sequence (DNA): TGTGCCAGCATGAGAGGGGAGGTCGGGGAGCTGTTTTTT. Translated, it gives CASMRGEVGELFF. The chain combines TRBV5-4 with TRBJ2-2; possible D gene TRBD2, 6 bases. Trimming cost V 6 bases and J 7 bases, with 13 bases left between them. This CDR3 contains 13 residues. Germline values: CDR1 SGHNT, CDR2 YYREEE (reference sequence). Full variable domain (rest looked up from reference TRBV5-4 and TRBJ2-2): ETGVTQSPTHLIKTRGQQVTLRCSSQSGHNTVSWYQQALGQGPQFIFQYYREEENGRGNFPPRFSGLQFPNYSSELNVNALELDDSALYLCASMRGEVGELFFGEGSRLTVL.

This chain joins TRBV5-1 and TRBJ2-7; the D is unclear. CDR3 length: 15 residues. Trimming took off 0 bases at V and 3 bases at J, with 13 bases between the two ends. Looked up from germline, CDR1 is SGHRS and CDR2 is YFSETQ. The DNA of the CDR3 is TGCGCCAGCAGCTTGGACCCCAGAATTCTCTACGAGCAGTACTTC. Translating gives CASSLDPRILYEQYF.

In this sample, this clone turned up once. J is TRBJ2-7 and V is TRBV28; 7 bases agree with TRBD1. Germline V CDR1 and CDR2: MDHEN, SYDVKM. Trimming took 6 bases from V and 0 from J; bases not matched to a gene: 17. CDR3 length: 18 amino acids. The CDR3 DNA reads TGTGCCAGCAGCCTCCGCATATCACAGGGGACACTCTCCTACGAGCAGTACTTC. Translation: CASSLRISQGTLSYEQYF.

This clone came up once. This sequence joins TRBV28 and TRBJ2-1; the D is unclear. The V and J ends lost 5 bases and 11 bases respectively, with 13 bases between them. This CDR3 contains 12 residues. Germline CDR1 and CDR2: MDHEN and SYDVKM. CDR3 region: CASSAPDGQQFF. As DNA, the CDR3 is TGTGCCAGCAGTGCCCCGGACGGTCAGCAGTTCTTC.

In this sample, this clone turned up once. Other DNA sequences in the same sample also yield this CDR3. The chain combines TRBV18 with TRBJ2-2, with 12 bases lining up with TRBD2. Trimming cost V 2 bases and J 7 bases; bases outside gene matches: 5. The CDR3 covers 16 residues. CDR1 and CDR2 from the germline V gene are KGHSH and LQKENI. In DNA form, the CDR3 reads TGTGCCAGCTCACCAAGACTAGCGGGAGTGAGCGGGGAGCTGTTTTTT. Translating gives CASSPRLAGVSGELFF. Based on the CDR3 plus reference TRBV18 and TRBJ2-2, the full variable domain is NAGVMQNPRHLVRRRGQEARLRCSPMKGHSHVYWYRQLPEEGLKFMVYLQKENIIDESGMPKERFSAEFPKEGPSILRIQQVVRGDSAAYFCASSPRLAGVSGELFFGEGSRLTVL.

The rearrangement links TRBV4-1 to TRBJ2-3, with D unclear. Germline CDR1 and CDR2: MGHRA and YSYEKL. V lost 4 bases and J lost 5, with 16 bases in between. This CDR3 has 15 residues. CDR3 in DNA: TGCGCCAGCAGCCTGGGCTACTCCTTTCGAGATACGCAGTATTTT. The encoded protein is CASSLGYSFRDTQYF.